This entry lists 6 T cell receptor beta chains sequenced from one sample in a study of blood T cell repertoires in COVID-19. Profiled with immunoSEQ multiplex PCR; TCRdb holds only in-frame clones, not every one. The table records about 53,000 clones, around nine tenths of them present only once. The material sequenced was peripheral blood. These TCRs come from a human donor in a cohort sampled during active COVID-19.

This rearrangement joins TRBV30 to TRBJ2-1, with no clear D. Trimming removed 2 bases from V and 7 bases from J, with 15 bases in between. CDR1 and CDR2 (germline): GTSNPN, SVGIG (reference sequence). The length of the CDR3 is 14 residues. CDR3 sequence (DNA): TGTGCCTGGAGTTTCTCAGGCCCCCGAAATGAGCAGTTCTTC. This sequence encodes CAWSFSGPRNEQFF.

The chain links TRBV7-3 to TRBJ2-1; 11 bases map to TRBD2. The germline CDR1 and CDR2 sequences are SGHTA and FQGTGA. Trimming at V came to 2 bases and at J to 2 bases, leaving 5 bases not matched to a gene. There are 17 residues in the CDR3. CDR3 nucleotides: TGTGCCAGCAGCTTATCCTCGGGACTAGCGGCCTACAATGAGCAGTTCTTC. Translating it yields CASSLSSGLAAYNEQFF.

The chain uses TRBV3-1 (or the pseudogene TRBV3-2) and TRBJ2-5; TRBD1 aligns across 10 bases. The V and J ends lost 4 bases and 2 bases, in that order; junction bases with no gene match: 7. CDR1 is LGHDT, CDR2 YNNKEL, per germline (reference sequence). The length of the CDR3 is 16 residues. CDR3 loop: CASSPPGQGFQETQYF. The CDR3 DNA reads TGTGCCAGCAGCCCACCGGGACAGGGGTTTCAAGAGACCCAGTACTTC.

This chain uses TRBV9 with TRBJ1-2, with 9 bases lining up with TRBD1. The CDR3 contains 16 residues. The V and J ends lost 3 bases and 6 bases, in that order; junction bases with no gene match: 12. Germline loops: CDR1 SGDLS, CDR2 YYNGEE. The DNA of the CDR3 is TGTGCCAGCAGCGCCCGAATACAGGGGGCGCGGAATGGCTACACCTTC. Protein product: CASSARIQGARNGYTF.

This rearrangement joins TRBV6-2 or TRBV6-3 to TRBJ1-5, with a tentative D call TRBD1 (5 bases). The V and J ends lost 0 bases and 9 bases respectively, with 9 bases between them. Germline V CDR1 and CDR2: MNHEY, SVGEGT. This CDR3 region has 13 residues. The CDR3 spells CASSYSMGRPQHF. CDR3 DNA: TGTGCCAGCAGTTACTCGATGGGGCGGCCCCAGCATTTT.

The chain uses TRBV11-2 and TRBJ2-6; D possibly corresponds to TRBD1 (5 bases). CDR3 size: 16 residues. Germline values: CDR1 SGHAT, CDR2 FQNNGV. Trimming left V 1 base short and J 5 bases short, with 12 bases between. CDR3 DNA sequence: TGTGCCAGCAGCTTAGGGTTGCAGGGCTGGGCCAACGTCCTGACTTTC. Its protein is CASSLGLQGWANVLTF.